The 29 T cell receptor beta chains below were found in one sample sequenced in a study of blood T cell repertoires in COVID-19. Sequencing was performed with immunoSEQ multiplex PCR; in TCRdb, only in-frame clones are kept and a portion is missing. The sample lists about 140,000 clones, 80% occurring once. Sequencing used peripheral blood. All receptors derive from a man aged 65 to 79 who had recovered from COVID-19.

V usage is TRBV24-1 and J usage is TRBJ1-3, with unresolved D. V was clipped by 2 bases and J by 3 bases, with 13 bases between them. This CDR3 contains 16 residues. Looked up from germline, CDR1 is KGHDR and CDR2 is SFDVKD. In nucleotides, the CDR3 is TGTGCCACCAGTGATTCCCCCCGTAGAAGTGGAAACACCATATATTTT. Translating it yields CATSDSPRRSGNTIYF.

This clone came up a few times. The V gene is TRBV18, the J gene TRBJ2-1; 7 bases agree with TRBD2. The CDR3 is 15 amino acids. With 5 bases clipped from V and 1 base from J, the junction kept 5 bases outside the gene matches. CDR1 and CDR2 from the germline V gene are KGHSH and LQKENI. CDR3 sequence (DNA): TGTGCCAGCTCATTCGACGGGAGGTCCTACAATGAGCAGTTCTTC. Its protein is CASSFDGRSYNEQFF.

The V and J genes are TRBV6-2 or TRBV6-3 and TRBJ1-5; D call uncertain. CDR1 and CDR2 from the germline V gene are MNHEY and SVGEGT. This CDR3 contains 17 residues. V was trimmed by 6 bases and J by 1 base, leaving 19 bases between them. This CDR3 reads CASSTPTANPSNQPQHF. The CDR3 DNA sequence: TGTGCCAGCAGCACACCCACAGCAAACCCAAGCAATCAGCCCCAGCATTTT.

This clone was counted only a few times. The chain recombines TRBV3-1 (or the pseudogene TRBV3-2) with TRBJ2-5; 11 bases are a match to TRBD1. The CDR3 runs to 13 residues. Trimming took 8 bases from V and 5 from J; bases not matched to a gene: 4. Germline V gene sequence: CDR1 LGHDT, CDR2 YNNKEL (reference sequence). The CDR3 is CASGQGAGETQYF. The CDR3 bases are TGTGCCAGCGGACAGGGGGCTGGGGAGACCCAGTACTTC.

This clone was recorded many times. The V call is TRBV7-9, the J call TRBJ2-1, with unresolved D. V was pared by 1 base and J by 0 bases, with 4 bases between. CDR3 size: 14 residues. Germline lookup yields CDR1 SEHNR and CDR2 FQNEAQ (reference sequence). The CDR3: CASSLDSSYNEQFF. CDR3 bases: TGTGCCAGCAGCTTAGATAGCTCCTACAATGAGCAGTTCTTC.

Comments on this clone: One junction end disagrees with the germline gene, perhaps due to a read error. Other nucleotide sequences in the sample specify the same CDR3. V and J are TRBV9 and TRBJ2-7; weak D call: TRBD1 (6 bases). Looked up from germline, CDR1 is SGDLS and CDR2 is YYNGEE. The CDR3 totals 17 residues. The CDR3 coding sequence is TGTGCCAGCAGCGCCCCTACAGGGTTCCAAGGGGAATACGAGCAGTATTTC. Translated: CASSAPTGFQGEYEQYF.

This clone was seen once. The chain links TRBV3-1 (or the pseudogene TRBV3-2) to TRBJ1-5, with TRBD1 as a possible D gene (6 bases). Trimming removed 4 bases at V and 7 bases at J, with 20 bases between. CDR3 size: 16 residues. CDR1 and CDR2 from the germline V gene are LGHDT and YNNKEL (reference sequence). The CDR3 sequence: CASSPRAPGDGQPQHF. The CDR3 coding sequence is TGTGCCAGCAGCCCGAGGGCCCCAGGGGATGGACAGCCCCAGCATTTT.

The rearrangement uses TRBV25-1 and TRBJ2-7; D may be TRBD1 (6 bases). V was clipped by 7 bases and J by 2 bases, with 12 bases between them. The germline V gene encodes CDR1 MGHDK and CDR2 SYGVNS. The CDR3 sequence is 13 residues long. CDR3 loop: CASNSEGAYEQYF. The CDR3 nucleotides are TGTGCCAGCAATAGTGAGGGGGCCTACGAGCAGTACTTC.

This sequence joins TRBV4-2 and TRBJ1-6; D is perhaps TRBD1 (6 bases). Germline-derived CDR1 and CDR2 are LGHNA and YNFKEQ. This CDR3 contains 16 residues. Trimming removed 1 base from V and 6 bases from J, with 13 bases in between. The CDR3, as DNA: TGTGCCAGCAGCCAAGCCCCCACAGGGATTAATTCACCCCTCCACTTT. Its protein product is CASSQAPTGINSPLHF.

CDR3 DNA sequence: TGCGCCAGCAGCCTCCGAGTGGGGCGCTATAACTATGGCTACACCTTC. Its translation is CASSLRVGRYNYGYTF. The chain carries TRBV4-1 and TRBJ1-2, with D maybe TRBD1 (5 bases). In germline, CDR1 is MGHRA, CDR2 YSYEKL. The CDR3 consists of 16 residues. V lost 4 bases to trimming and J lost 1 base, with 16 bases between them.

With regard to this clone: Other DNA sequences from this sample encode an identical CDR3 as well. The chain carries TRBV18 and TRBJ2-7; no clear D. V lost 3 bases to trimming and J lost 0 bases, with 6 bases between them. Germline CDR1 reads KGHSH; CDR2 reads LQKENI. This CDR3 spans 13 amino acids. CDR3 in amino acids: CASSPPSSYEQYF. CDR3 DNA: TGTGCCAGCTCACCTCCTAGCTCCTACGAGCAGTACTTC.

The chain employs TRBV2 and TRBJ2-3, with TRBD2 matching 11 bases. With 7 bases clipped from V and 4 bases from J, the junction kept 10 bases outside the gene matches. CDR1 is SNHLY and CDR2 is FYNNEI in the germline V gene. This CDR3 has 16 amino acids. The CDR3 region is CASTLLAGGQADTQYF. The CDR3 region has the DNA TGTGCCAGCACGCTGCTAGCGGGAGGACAAGCAGATACGCAGTATTTT.

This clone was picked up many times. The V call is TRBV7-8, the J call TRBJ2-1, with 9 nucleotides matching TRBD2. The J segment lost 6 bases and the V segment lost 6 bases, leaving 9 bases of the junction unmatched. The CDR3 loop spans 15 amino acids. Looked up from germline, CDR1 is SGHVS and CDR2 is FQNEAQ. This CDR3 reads CASRAGTSMRNEQFF. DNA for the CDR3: TGTGCCAGCAGGGCCGGGACTAGCATGCGCAATGAGCAGTTCTTC.

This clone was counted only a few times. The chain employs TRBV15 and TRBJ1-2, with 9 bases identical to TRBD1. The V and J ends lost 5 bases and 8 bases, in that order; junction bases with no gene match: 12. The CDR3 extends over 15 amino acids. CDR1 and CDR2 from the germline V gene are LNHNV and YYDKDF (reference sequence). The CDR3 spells CATSPQARDREGYTF. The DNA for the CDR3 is TGTGCCACCAGCCCCCAGGCCCGGGACAGGGAAGGCTACACCTTC. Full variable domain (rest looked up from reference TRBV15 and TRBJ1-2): DAMVIQNPRYQVTQFGKPVTLSCSQTLNHNVMYWYQQKSSQAPKLLFHYYDKDFNNEADTPDNFQSRRPNTSFCFLDIRSPGLGDTAMYLCATSPQARDREGYTFGSGTRLTVV.

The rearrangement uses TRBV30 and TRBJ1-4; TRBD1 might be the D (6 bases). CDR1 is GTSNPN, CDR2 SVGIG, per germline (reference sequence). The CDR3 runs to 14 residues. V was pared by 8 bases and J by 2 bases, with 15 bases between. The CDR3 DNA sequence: TGTGCCCTAGGGGGGGGACGGACTAATGAAAAACTGTTTTTT. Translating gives CALGGGRTNEKLFF. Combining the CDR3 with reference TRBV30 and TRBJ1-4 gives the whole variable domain SQTIHQWPATLVQPVGSPLSLECTVEGTSNPNLYWYRQAAGRGLQLLFYSVGIGQISSEVPQNLSASRPQDRQFILSSKKLLLSDSGFYLCALGGGRTNEKLFFGSGTQLSVL.

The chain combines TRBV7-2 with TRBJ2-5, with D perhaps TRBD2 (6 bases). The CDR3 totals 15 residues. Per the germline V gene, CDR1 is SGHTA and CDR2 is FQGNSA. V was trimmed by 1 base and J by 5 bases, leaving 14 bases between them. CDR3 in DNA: TGTGCCAGCAGCTTAGGGGGAGGTTACGGCGAGACCCAGTACTTC. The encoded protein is CASSLGGGYGETQYF.

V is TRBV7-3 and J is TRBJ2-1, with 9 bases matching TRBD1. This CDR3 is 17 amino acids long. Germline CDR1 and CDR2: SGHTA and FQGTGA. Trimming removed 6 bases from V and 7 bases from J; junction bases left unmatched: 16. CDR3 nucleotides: TGTGCCAGCAGAAATCCGGGTACCGGACAGGGGAATAATGAGCAGTTCTTC. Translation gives CASRNPGTGQGNNEQFF. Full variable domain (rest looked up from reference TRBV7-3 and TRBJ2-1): GAGVSQTPSNKVTEKGKYVELRCDPISGHTALYWYRQSLGQGPEFLIYFQGTGAADDSGLPNDRFFAVRPEGSVSTLKIQRTERGDSAVYLCASRNPGTGQGNNEQFFGPGTRLTVL.

The CDR3 DNA reads as TGTGCCAGCAGCTACCGACAAGGCACCGGGGAGCTGTTTTTT. This translates into CASSYRQGTGELFF. This chain joins TRBV7-9 and TRBJ2-2; no firm D call. The length of the CDR3 is 14 residues. In germline, CDR1 is SEHNR, CDR2 FQNEAQ (reference sequence). Trimming took off 4 bases at V and 4 bases at J, with 10 bases between the two ends. The variable domain in full, with the rest retrieved from reference TRBV7-9 and TRBJ2-2, is DTGVSQNPRHKITKRGQNVTFRCDPISEHNRLYWYRQTLGQGPEFLTYFQNEAQLEKSRLLSDRFSAERPKGSFSTLEIQRTEQGDSAMYLCASSYRQGTGELFFGEGSRLTVL.

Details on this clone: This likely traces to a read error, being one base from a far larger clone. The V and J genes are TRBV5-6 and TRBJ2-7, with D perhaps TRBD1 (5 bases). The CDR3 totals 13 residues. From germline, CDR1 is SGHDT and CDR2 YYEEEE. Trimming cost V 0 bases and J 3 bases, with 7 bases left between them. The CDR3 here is CASSLGRDYEQYF. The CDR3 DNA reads TGTGCCAGCAGCTTGGGCAGGGACTACGAGCAGTACTTC.

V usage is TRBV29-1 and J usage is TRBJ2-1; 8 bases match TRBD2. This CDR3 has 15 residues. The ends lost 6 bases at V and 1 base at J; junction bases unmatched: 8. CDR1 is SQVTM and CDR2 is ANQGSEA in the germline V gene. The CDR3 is CSVKSGSGSYNEQFF. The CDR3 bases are TGCAGCGTCAAAAGCGGGAGTGGGTCCTACAATGAGCAGTTCTTC.

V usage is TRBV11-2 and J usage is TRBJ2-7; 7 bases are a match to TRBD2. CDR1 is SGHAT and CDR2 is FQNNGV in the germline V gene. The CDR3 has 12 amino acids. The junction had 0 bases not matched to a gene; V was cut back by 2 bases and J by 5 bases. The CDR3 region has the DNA TGTGCCAGCAGCTTACGGGGGGACGAGCAGTACTTC. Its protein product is CASSLRGDEQYF.

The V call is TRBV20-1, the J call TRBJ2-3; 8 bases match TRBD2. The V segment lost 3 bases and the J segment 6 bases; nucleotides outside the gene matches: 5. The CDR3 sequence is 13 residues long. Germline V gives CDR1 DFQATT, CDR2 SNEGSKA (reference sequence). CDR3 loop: CSASGSGIDTQYF. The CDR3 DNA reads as TGCAGTGCTAGTGGTAGCGGGATTGATACGCAGTATTTT.

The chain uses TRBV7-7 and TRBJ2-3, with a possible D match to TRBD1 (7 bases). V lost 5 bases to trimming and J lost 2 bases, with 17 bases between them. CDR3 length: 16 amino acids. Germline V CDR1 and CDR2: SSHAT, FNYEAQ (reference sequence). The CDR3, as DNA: TGTGCCAGCAGCAAGGGGGCAGGGGGGTTCACAGATACGCAGTATTTT. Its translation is CASSKGAGGFTDTQYF.

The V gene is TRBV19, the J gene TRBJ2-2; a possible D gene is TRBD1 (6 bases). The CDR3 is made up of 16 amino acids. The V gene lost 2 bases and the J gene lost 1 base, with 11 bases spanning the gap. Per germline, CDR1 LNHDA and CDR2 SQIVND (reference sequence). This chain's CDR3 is CASSITGQRNTGELFF. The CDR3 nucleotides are TGTGCCAGTAGTATAACGGGACAAAGGAACACCGGGGAGCTGTTTTTT.

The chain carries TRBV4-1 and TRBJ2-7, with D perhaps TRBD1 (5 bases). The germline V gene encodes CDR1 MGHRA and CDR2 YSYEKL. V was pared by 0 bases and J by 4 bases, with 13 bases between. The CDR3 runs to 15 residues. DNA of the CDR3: TGCGCCAGCAGCCAAGAACCCGGCAGGGAATACGAGCAGTACTTC. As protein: CASSQEPGREYEQYF.

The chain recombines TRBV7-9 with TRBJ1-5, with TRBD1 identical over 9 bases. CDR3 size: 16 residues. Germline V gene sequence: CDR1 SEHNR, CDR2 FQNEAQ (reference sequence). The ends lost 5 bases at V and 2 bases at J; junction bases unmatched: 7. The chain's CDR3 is CASSRTGELGNQPQHF. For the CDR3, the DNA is TGTGCCAGCAGCCGGACAGGGGAATTAGGCAATCAGCCCCAGCATTTT.

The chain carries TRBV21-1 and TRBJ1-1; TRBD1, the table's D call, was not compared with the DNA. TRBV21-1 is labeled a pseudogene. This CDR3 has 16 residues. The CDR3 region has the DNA TGTGCCAGCAGCATTATGACAGGGAGCGCGCACACTGAAGCTTTCTTT. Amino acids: CASSIMTGSAHTEAFF.

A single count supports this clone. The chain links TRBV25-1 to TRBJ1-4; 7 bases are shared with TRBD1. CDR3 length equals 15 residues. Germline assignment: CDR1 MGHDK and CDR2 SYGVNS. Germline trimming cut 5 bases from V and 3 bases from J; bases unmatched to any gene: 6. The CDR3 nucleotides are TGTGCCAGCAGTCTGAAGACAGGGTCTAATGAAAAACTGTTTTTT. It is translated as CASSLKTGSNEKLFF.

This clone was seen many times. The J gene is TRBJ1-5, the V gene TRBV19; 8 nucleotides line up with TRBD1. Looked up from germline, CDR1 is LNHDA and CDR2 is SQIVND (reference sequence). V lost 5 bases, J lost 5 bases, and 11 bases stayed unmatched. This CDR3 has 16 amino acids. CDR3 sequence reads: CASSVVHGTGDQPQHF. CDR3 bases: TGTGCCAGTAGTGTGGTTCACGGGACAGGAGATCAGCCCCAGCATTTT.